The present entry profiles one TCR beta chain with its context. Its antigen is not identified. Germline V gene sequence: CDR1 SGHTA, CDR2 FQGNSA. This CDR3 comprises 13 residues. Assay used: immunoSEQ multiplex PCR; TCRdb lists only in-frame clones, some missing. This table has tens of thousands of clones, roughly 86% appearing once. At baseline, cycle 4 day 1, and cycle 7 day 1, blood was sampled. The sample belongs to a study of OX40 agonist ivuxolimab in advanced cancers. Turning to the study itself: Administration of intravenous ivuxolimab to patients occurred every 2 weeks at 0.01 to 10 mg/kg. Dose-escalation patients were diagnosed with hepatocellular carcinoma, melanoma, renal cell cancer or head and neck cancer. Study-wide findings and caveats: Among the least clonally expanded were partial responders at 0.1-3.0 mg/kg.

This TCR came from an adult with an advanced solid tumor such as melanoma, head and neck, liver or kidney cancer. The rearrangement links TRBV7-2 to TRBJ2-5; 7 bases match TRBD2. TRBJ2-7 matches the DNA end more closely, so the J call is doubtful. This sample comprised CD4+ or CD8+ T cells sorted from blood, obtained in a trial of the OX40 agonist ivuxolimab. CDR3 in amino acids: CASSGEGTYEQYF. The CDR3 nucleotides are TGTGCCAGCAGCGGGGAGGGAACCTACGAGCAGTACTTC.